These 5 T cell receptor beta chains originate from one sample sequenced in a study of blood T cells in healthy people across ages. Sample-barcoded 5' priming and a J-beta primer mix drove a second PCR of about 7 to 11 cycles. TCRdb reprocessed the 5' RACE reads via MiXCR and lists one record per CDR3 protein. The table includes around 820,000 distinct CDR3 sequences, 20% to 25% detected once. The same data also went into a second study, on T cells of mothers and their children.

The specimen sequenced was blood. These receptors all come from a boy aged 5-17 years in good health.

The V call is TRBV6-5, the J call TRBJ1-1; D is perhaps TRBD1 (5 bases). The CDR3 is 14 residues long. CDR1 and CDR2 from the germline V gene are MNHEY and SVGAGI. Trimming removed 2 bases from V and 9 bases from J, with 16 bases in between. The CDR3 region has the DNA TGTGCCAGCAGTTACCCGGGGACGGGAAATAAAGCTTTCTTT. This translates into CASSYPGTGNKAFF.

This clonotype was recorded a few times. The chain joins TRBV27 to TRBJ2-7, with TRBD2 matching 8 bases. Looked up from germline, CDR1 is MNHEY and CDR2 is SMNVEV (reference sequence). After removal of 3 bases from V and 5 bases from J, the junction contained 6 bases not matched to a gene. CDR3 size: 14 residues. CDR3 sequence: CASSFRGGAHEQYF. The CDR3, as DNA: TGTGCCAGCAGTTTTCGGGGGGGAGCACACGAGCAGTACTTC.

The gene calls are TRBV28 and TRBJ1-4; possibly TRBD1 for D (5 bases). This CDR3 has 14 residues. V lost 7 bases to trimming and J lost 3 bases, with 12 bases between them. The germline gives CDR1 MDHEN, CDR2 SYDVKM. The CDR3 reads CASTPVGANEKLFF. In DNA, the CDR3 is TGTGCCAGCACCCCTGTGGGGGCTAATGAAAAACTGTTTTTT.

The chain recombines TRBV7-9 with TRBJ2-1; D is perhaps TRBD1 or TRBD2 (6 bases each). CDR1 is SEHNR and CDR2 is FQNEAQ in the germline V gene (reference sequence). This CDR3 spans 17 amino acids. V lost 5 bases, J lost 4 bases, and 21 bases lay in between. The CDR3 bases are TGTGCCAGCAGCGACGGCTACCGGGGGCTAGTTTACAATGAGCAGTTCTTC. This sequence encodes CASSDGYRGLVYNEQFF.

The chain couples TRBV12-3 or TRBV12-4 to TRBJ1-2; 10 bases are shared with TRBD1. With V trimmed by 7 bases and J by 9 bases, 8 bases remained unmatched. The CDR3 totals 13 residues. The CDR3 nucleotides are TGTGCCAGCACCCCGGACAGGGGGTATTGCTACACCTTC. Amino acids: CASTPDRGYCYTF.